A single sample gave rise to the 28 T cell receptor beta chains below, sequenced in a study of T-cell reconstitution after alpha-beta-depleted transplantation in children. It was with unique molecular identifiers that the TCRbeta library was prepared. TCRdb reprocessed the PCR reads with MiXCR, giving one entry per CDR3 protein. The repertoire holds hundreds of thousands of distinct CDR3 sequences, with about 12% as singletons. The sample in question was PBMCs from the stem cell graft donor, obtained from the stem cell graft. Receptors were obtained from a human donor who donated a stem cell graft to a child with acute lymphoblastic leukemia.

This clonotype was seen ten or more times. V and J are TRBV5-1 and TRBJ2-5, with D tentatively TRBD1 (6 bases). This CDR3 spans 14 amino acids. Germline V gene sequence: CDR1 SGHRS, CDR2 YFSETQ. The germline V and J ends were trimmed by 4 bases and 2 bases, with 12 bases remaining between them. The CDR3 region is CASSPGQKQETQYF. The CDR3 DNA reads as TGCGCCAGCAGCCCAGGACAGAAACAAGAGACCCAGTACTTC.

This clonotype was detected ten times or more. The chain uses TRBV9 and TRBJ2-7, with 12 bases identical to TRBD1. The CDR3 has 15 amino acids. Germline V gene data show CDR1 as SGDLS and CDR2 as YYNGEE. Unmatched junction bases numbered 5, after V lost 0 bases and J lost 7 bases. CDR3 bases: TGTGCCAGCAGCGTAGATGGGACAGGGGGCGAAGAGCAGTACTTC. Translation gives CASSVDGTGGEEQYF.

This clonotype has only a few counts. The chain carries TRBV11-2 and TRBJ2-5; D is undetermined. Deletions cut 5 bases from V and 4 bases from J, with 14 bases between. This CDR3 comprises 14 residues. The germline V gene has CDR1 SGHAT and CDR2 FQNNGV. The CDR3 loop is CASSPEGWGETQYF. Here the CDR3 DNA reads TGTGCCAGCAGCCCCGAAGGCTGGGGAGAGACCCAGTACTTC. Drawing the rest from reference TRBV11-2 and TRBJ2-5, the complete variable domain is EAGVAQSPRYKIIEKRQSVAFWCNPISGHATLYWYQQILGQGPKLLIQFQNNGVVDDSQLPKDRFSAERLKGVDSTLKIQPAKLEDSAVYLCASSPEGWGETQYFGPGTRLLVL.

This clonotype was recorded at least ten times. This sequence joins TRBV28 and TRBJ2-3; 14 nucleotides agree with TRBD2. This CDR3 comprises 16 residues. Per germline, CDR1 MDHEN and CDR2 SYDVKM. The ends lost 5 bases at V and 4 bases at J; junction bases unmatched: 5. The CDR3 sequence is CASSQGLAGVADTQYF. Written as DNA, the CDR3 is TGTGCCAGCAGTCAGGGACTAGCGGGGGTAGCAGATACGCAGTATTTT.

This clonotype was counted ten times or more. The V gene is TRBV7-8, the J gene TRBJ2-1; 7 positions match TRBD1. V was pared by 1 base and J by 3 bases, with 9 bases of the junction left unmatched. The CDR3 spans 17 residues. Germline assignment: CDR1 SGHVS and CDR2 FQNEAQ. The CDR3 DNA is TGTGCCAGCAGCTTAGGCCCCACAGGGGAAAACTACAATGAGCAGTTCTTC. It specifies CASSLGPTGENYNEQFF.

A few counts support this clonotype. The chain couples TRBV19 to TRBJ1-2, with 8 bases aligning to TRBD1. The germline V gene encodes CDR1 LNHDA and CDR2 SQIVND (reference sequence). This CDR3 region has 12 residues. J lost 8 bases, V lost 8 bases, and 7 bases had no gene match. The CDR3 DNA sequence: TGTGCCAGTGGGACAGGTCCTAGGGGCTACACCTTC. Protein: CASGTGPRGYTF. The full variable domain, completed using reference TRBV19 and TRBJ1-2, is DGGITQSPKYLFRKEGQNVTLSCEQNLNHDAMYWYRQDPGQGLRLIYYSQIVNDFQKGDIAEGYSVSREKKESFPLTVTSAQKNPTAFYLCASGTGPRGYTFGSGTRLTVV.

J is TRBJ2-5 and V is TRBV2, with D perhaps TRBD1 (6 bases). V was shortened by 1 base and J by 4 bases, with 10 bases between the two germline ends. The CDR3 is 14 amino acids. Germline V gene data show CDR1 as SNHLY and CDR2 as FYNNEI. The CDR3 spells CASSEDRAGETQYF. Here the CDR3 DNA reads TGTGCCAGCAGTGAAGACAGGGCCGGAGAGACCCAGTACTTC.

This clonotype was picked up many times. This chain links TRBV7-8 with TRBJ1-1; 7 bases are shared with TRBD1. J gave up 1 base and V 4 bases, and 6 bases lay outside the gene matches. The germline V gene encodes CDR1 SGHVS and CDR2 FQNEAQ. This CDR3 comprises 15 residues. CDR3 sequence (DNA): TGTGCCAGCAGCTCTAACAGGGGCAGGAACACTGAAGCTTTCTTT. Amino acids: CASSSNRGRNTEAFF.

To note about this clonotype: It may be a read error: a sequence one base away is much more abundant. This chain joins TRBV2 and TRBJ2-2, with D possibly matching TRBD1 (6 bases). Germline V gives CDR1 SNHLY, CDR2 FYNNEI. This CDR3 is 15 amino acids long. V lost 8 bases to trimming and J lost 6 bases, with 19 bases between them. The CDR3 bases are TGTGCCAGCTATAGGACAGTCACCTCTGCCGGGGAGCTGTTTTTT. It yields the protein CASYRTVTSAGELFF.

This clonotype was seen more than once but under ten times. The rearrangement uses TRBV20-1 and TRBJ1-6; D call uncertain. Germline V gene lookup returns CDR1 DFQATT and CDR2 SNEGSKA (reference sequence). Trimming removed 6 bases at V and 10 bases at J, with 13 bases between. The CDR3 runs to 12 residues. The CDR3 nucleotides are TGCAGTGCATGGAGGGTGGGATCACCCCTCCACTTT. It specifies CSAWRVGSPLHF.

At least ten counts were recorded for this clonotype. The CDR3 nucleotides are TGCAGCGTTGACAAGGCGGGAAGGGGAGATACGCAGTATTTT. Protein product: CSVDKAGRGDTQYF. V usage is TRBV29-1 and J usage is TRBJ2-3; maybe TRBD2 (6 bases). Looked up from germline, CDR1 is SQVTM and CDR2 is ANQGSEA. With 3 bases removed from V and 5 bases from J, the gap between germline ends came to 15 bases. This CDR3 is 14 amino acids long.

This chain joins TRBV19 and TRBJ2-1; possibly TRBD1 for D (5 bases). This CDR3 contains 15 residues. Trimming left V 5 bases short and J 6 bases short, with 17 bases between. CDR1 and CDR2 (germline): LNHDA, SQIVND (reference sequence). The CDR3 nucleotides are TGTGCCAGTAGTCCCTTGAGCAGGGATGGCAATGAGCAGTTCTTC. Translated: CASSPLSRDGNEQFF.

This clonotype was recorded a few times. At one end, the junction sequence differs from germline, possibly due to a read error. This sequence joins TRBV20-1 and TRBJ2-4; the match to TRBD2 covers 14 bases. Looked up from germline, CDR1 is DFQATT and CDR2 is SNEGSKA (reference sequence). The CDR3 runs 15 residues. The CDR3 DNA reads TGCAGTGCCCAGGGACTAGCGGGAGCCCAAAACATTCAGTACTTC. Protein product: CSAQGLAGAQNIQYF.

This chain connects TRBV4-3 to TRBJ1-3, with a weak D call TRBD1 (5 bases). Trimming removed 0 bases from V and 2 bases from J, with 8 bases in between. This CDR3 comprises 15 residues. Per the germline V gene, CDR1 is LGHNA and CDR2 is YSLEER. CDR3 protein: CASSQDTTAGNTIYF. The DNA for the CDR3 is TGCGCCAGCAGCCAAGATACGACAGCTGGAAACACCATATATTTT.

This clonotype has ten or more counts. The CDR3 loop reads CASSFSTGVIDTQYF. CDR3 sequence (DNA): TGTGCCAGCAGTTTTTCGACGGGAGTCATAGATACGCAGTATTTT. This sequence joins TRBV12-3 or TRBV12-4 and TRBJ2-3; perhaps TRBD2 as D (6 bases). CDR3 length: 15 amino acids. V gave up 3 bases and J gave up 5 bases, with 15 bases separating them.

This clonotype appeared a few times. The chain is built from TRBV5-1 and TRBJ2-7, with TRBD2 identical over 7 bases. The CDR3 loop spans 15 amino acids. Germline V CDR1 and CDR2: SGHRS, YFSETQ. Unmatched junction bases numbered 5, after V lost 0 bases and J lost 2 bases. This CDR3 is CASSLETAGTYEQYF. CDR3 coding DNA: TGCGCCAGCAGCTTGGAAACAGCGGGGACCTACGAGCAGTACTTC.

This clonotype came up many times. The chain carries TRBV12-3 or TRBV12-4 and TRBJ2-1; 8 nucleotides match TRBD2. Losses at the gene ends were 6 bases for V and 8 bases for J; bases not matched to a gene: 15. The CDR3 runs to 16 residues. The CDR3 is CASSRLRAGVRDEQFF. DNA for the CDR3: TGTGCCAGCAGCCGACTACGAGCGGGAGTTCGGGATGAGCAGTTCTTC.

This clonotype was counted many times. The chain couples TRBV15 to TRBJ2-1, with D perhaps TRBD1 (6 bases). The germline V and J ends were trimmed by 4 bases and 6 bases, with 16 bases remaining between them. Germline V gives CDR1 LNHNV, CDR2 YYDKDF (reference sequence). The CDR3 consists of 15 residues. CDR3 region: CATSTPLTGRNEQFF. The CDR3 nucleotides read TGTGCCACCAGCACTCCTCTGACAGGCCGCAATGAGCAGTTCTTC.

At least ten counts were recorded for this clonotype. The gene calls are TRBV5-1 and TRBJ1-1, with D perhaps matching TRBD1 (5 bases). Germline V gene lookup returns CDR1 SGHRS and CDR2 YFSETQ. The V end lost 0 bases, the J end lost 5 bases, and 11 bases lay between the germline ends. This CDR3 spans 14 amino acids. The CDR3 is CASSLAAGRTEAFF. The CDR3 bases are TGCGCCAGCAGCTTGGCGGCAGGGCGAACTGAAGCTTTCTTT.

This clonotype was detected ten times or more. CDR3 sequence: CASSWGQPANYGYTF. CDR3 nucleotide sequence: TGCGCCAGCAGCTGGGGACAGCCAGCTAACTATGGCTACACCTTC. This chain links TRBV5-1 with TRBJ1-2, with 7 nucleotides matching TRBD1. The CDR3 length is 15 residues. V lost 3 bases, J lost 0 bases, and 5 bases stayed unmatched. Germline lookup yields CDR1 SGHRS and CDR2 YFSETQ.

The rearrangement joins TRBV25-1 to TRBJ2-1; unclear D gene. V was clipped by 5 bases and J by 0 bases, with 8 bases between them. Germline V gene data show CDR1 as MGHDK and CDR2 as SYGVNS. The CDR3 consists of 14 residues. The CDR3 DNA follows: TGTGCCAGCAGTCTAGTCGGCTCCTACAATGAGCAGTTCTTC. Residues: CASSLVGSYNEQFF.

In this sample, this clonotype turned up many times. The V and J genes are TRBV4-3 and TRBJ1-1; 7 positions match TRBD1. The CDR3 is 15 residues long. The V gene's germline CDR1 is LGHNA and CDR2 YSLEER. V gave up 0 bases and J gave up 1 base; unmatched junction bases: 2. The CDR3 region is CASSQDDRANTEAFF. For the CDR3, the DNA is TGCGCCAGCAGCCAAGATGACAGGGCGAACACTGAAGCTTTCTTT.

This clonotype showed up many times. J is TRBJ2-7 and V is TRBV5-1; D is ambiguous. The CDR3 runs to 15 residues. The germline CDR1 and CDR2 sequences are SGHRS and YFSETQ. V lost 3 bases and J 0 bases, leaving 13 bases between the germline ends. The CDR3: CASSWYSTDSYEQYF. The CDR3 nucleotides are TGCGCCAGCAGCTGGTATTCAACCGACTCCTACGAGCAGTACTTC.

This clonotype was seen just once. A clone one base away is much larger, so this may be a read error. CDR3 sequence reads: CASLDSSSYEQYF. CDR3 DNA sequence: TGCGCCAGCCTCGATTCGAGCTCCTACGAGCAGTACTTC. The chain has TRBV10-2 and TRBJ2-7; D gene unclear. V shed 8 bases and J shed 0 bases, with 11 bases lying between them. This CDR3 is 13 amino acids long. Germline V gives CDR1 WSHSY, CDR2 SAAADI.

The rearrangement links TRBV7-9 to TRBJ2-1; D could derive from TRBD1 or TRBD2 (5 bases each). V dropped 3 bases and J dropped 8 bases, with 17 bases sitting between them. This CDR3 region has 15 residues. Germline CDR1 is SEHNR and CDR2 is FQNEAQ (reference sequence). CDR3 nucleotide sequence: TGTGCCAGCAGCTTGGGACCCCTCATGCGCGATGAGCAGTTCTTC. Its translation is CASSLGPLMRDEQFF.

This clonotype occurred many times. This chain joins TRBV12-3 or TRBV12-4 and TRBJ2-3; D gene unclear. V lost 6 bases to trimming and J lost 8 bases, with 9 bases between them. There are 11 residues in the CDR3. In DNA form, the CDR3 reads TGTGCCAGCAGCTTAACCGGTACGCAGTATTTT. It encodes CASSLTGTQYF.

This clonotype has at least ten counts. DNA of the CDR3: TGCGCCAGCAGCTTGGGTGCGGGGTACAATGAGCAGTTCTTC. Translation: CASSLGAGYNEQFF. V gene TRBV5-1 combines with J gene TRBJ2-1; D might be TRBD2 (6 bases). This CDR3 has 14 residues. V lost 0 bases and J 4 bases, leaving 8 bases between the germline ends. In germline, CDR1 is SGHRS, CDR2 YFSETQ. Full variable domain (missing parts from reference TRBV5-1 and TRBJ2-1): KAGVTQTPRYLIKTRGQQVTLSCSPISGHRSVSWYQQTPGQGLQFLFEYFSETQRNKGNFPGRFSGRQFSNSRSEMNVSTLELGDSALYLCASSLGAGYNEQFFGPGTRLTVL.

This clonotype was recorded many times. The gene calls are TRBV12-3 or TRBV12-4 and TRBJ2-1; TRBD2 is a possible D gene (7 bases). CDR3 size: 15 residues. V dropped 8 bases and J dropped 8 bases, with 22 bases sitting between them. CDR3 DNA sequence: TGTGCCAGCGTCCTGGGGGGCGGGAGTCTACATGAGCAGTTCTTC. Translated, it gives CASVLGGGSLHEQFF.